These T cell receptor beta chains were read from a single sample in a study of T-cell reconstitution after alpha-beta-depleted transplantation in children. TCRdb independently ran MiXCR on the PCR reads; one entry per CDR3 protein. Here the sample spans some 840,000 distinct CDR3 sequences, 16% being singletons. The material was PBMCs, mostly from graft donor cells, obtained 360 days after TCRalphabeta/CD19-depleted stem cell transplant. All receptors come from a male patient aged 10-17 years who had a stem cell transplant for acute lymphoblastic leukemia, so the T cells may come from the graft donor. CDR3s include the opening cysteine and the closing phenylalanine or tryptophan. The D gene is left open where the match is weak. Clone size is stated in some rows and not others, as once, few, many or a class when expanded.

>TRBJ1-5|TRBV5-1|.|15|many
TGCGCCAGCAGCTTGGGGTCGGAGACGTACCAGCCCCAGCATTTT
CASSLGSETYQPQHF
>TRBJ2-7|TRBV6-1|.|14|.
TGTGCCAGCAGGGGGGGTGGGGTAGCCTACGAGCAGTACTTC
CASRGGGVAYEQYF
>TRBJ2-4|TRBV20-1|.|13|many
TGCAGTGCCCCTACAGGGGCCAAAAACATTCAGTACTTC
CSAPTGAKNIQYF
>TRBJ2-2|TRBV7-6|.|14|few
TGTGCCAGCAGCTTGCAGTTAGGTACCGGGGAGCTGTTTTTT
CASSLQLGTGELFF
>TRBJ1-4|TRBV12-3/TRBV12-4|TRBD1|14|.
TGTGCCAGCAGTTTGGAGGGGGCAGAGGAAAAACTGTTTTTT
CASSLEGAEEKLFF
>TRBJ2-7|TRBV12-3/TRBV12-4|.|14|few
TGTGCCAGCAGTTACCTCAGGGATAAGGGCGAGCAGTACTTC
CASSYLRDKGEQYF
>TRBJ2-1|TRBV7-9|.|14|.
TGTGCCAGCAGCTTAGAGACTAGGGGAATTGAGCAGTTCTTC
CASSLETRGIEQFF
>TRBJ2-7|TRBV3-1|.|13|few
TGTGCCAGCAGCCCAAATTGGATAGTCGAGCAGTACTTC
CASSPNWIVEQYF
>TRBJ2-7|TRBV20-1|TRBD2|15|.
TGCAGTGCTAGAGACGGCGGGAGGCTGACCCACGAGCAGTACTTC
CSARDGGRLTHEQYF
>TRBJ2-7|TRBV2|TRBD2|15|.
TGTGCCAGCAAGGCGAAGCTAGCGGGGACCTACGAGCAGTACTTC
CASKAKLAGTYEQYF
>TRBJ2-5|TRBV5-6|.|13|few
TGTGCCAGCAGCCCCGAGGTTTTCGAGACCCAGTACTTC
CASSPEVFETQYF
>TRBJ2-7|TRBV20-1|TRBD2|14|.
TGCAGTGCGTATACTAGCGGAGCCCACTACGAGCAGTACTTC
CSAYTSGAHYEQYF
>TRBJ2-5|TRBV5-5|.|15|.
TGTGCCAGCAGCCGAGGGCTTTGGGGAATAGAGACCCAGTACTTC
CASSRGLWGIETQYF
>TRBJ2-3|TRBV29-1|.|13|many
TGCAGCGTCTGGTCGGGGATCCCTGATACGCAGTATTTT
CSVWSGIPDTQYF
>TRBJ2-5|TRBV9|.|14|.
TGTGCCAGCAGCGTGGACAGCTCCGAGGAGACCCAGTACTTC
CASSVDSSEETQYF
>TRBJ2-6|TRBV9|TRBD1|15|few
TGTGCCAGCAGCCGGACAGGGACTGGGGCCAACGTCCTGACTTTC
CASSRTGTGANVLTF
>TRBJ2-5|TRBV29-1|TRBD1|13|many
TGCAGCGTAGCTCCCCGGGACAGGGGGCTCCAGTACTTC
CSVAPRDRGLQYF
>TRBJ2-7|TRBV12-3/TRBV12-4|TRBD2|19|few
TGTGCCAGCAGTTATTCCCCTGGGCGCGGGTGGCGGGAGGTCCACGAGCAGTACTTC
CASSYSPGRGWREVHEQYF
>TRBJ2-3|TRBV5-6|TRBD2|16|few
TGTGCCAGCAGCTTGGGTGGGAGGGCCCTCACAGATACGCAGTATTTT
CASSLGGRALTDTQYF
>TRBJ2-3|TRBV2|TRBD2|16|few
TGTGCCAGCAGTGTGGGTAGCGGGCACACCACAGATACGCAGTATTTT
CASSVGSGHTTDTQYF
>TRBJ2-2|TRBV5-1|.|14|few
TGCGCCAGCAGCTTGGAACAGGGATACGGGGAGCTGTTTTTT
CASSLEQGYGELFF
>TRBJ2-3|TRBV11-2|TRBD2|18|many
TGTGCCAGCAGCTTTTTATGGACTAGCGGGAGAATGGCAGATACGCAGTATTTT
CASSFLWTSGRMADTQYF
>TRBJ1-2|TRBV20-1|.|15|few
TGCAGTGCTAGAGGATCAGGCGGGGGACACTATGGCTACACCTTC
CSARGSGGGHYGYTF
>TRBJ2-6|TRBV11-1|.|18|.
TGTGCCAGCAGCTTAGTCGGGATTTCGGGCTCTGGGGCCAACGTCCTGACTTTC
CASSLVGISGSGANVLTF